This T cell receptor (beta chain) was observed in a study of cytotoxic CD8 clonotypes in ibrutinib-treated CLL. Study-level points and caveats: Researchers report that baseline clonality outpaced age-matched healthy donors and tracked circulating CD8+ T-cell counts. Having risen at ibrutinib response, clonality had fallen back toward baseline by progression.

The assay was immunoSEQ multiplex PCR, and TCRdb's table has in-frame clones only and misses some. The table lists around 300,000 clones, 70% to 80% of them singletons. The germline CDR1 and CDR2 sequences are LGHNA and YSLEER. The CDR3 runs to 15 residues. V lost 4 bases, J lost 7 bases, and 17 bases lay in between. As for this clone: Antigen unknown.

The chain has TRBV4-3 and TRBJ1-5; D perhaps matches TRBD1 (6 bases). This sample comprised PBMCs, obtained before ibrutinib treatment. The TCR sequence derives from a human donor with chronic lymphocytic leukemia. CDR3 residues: CASSRNAGAGQPQHF. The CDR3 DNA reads TGCGCCAGCAGCCGGAATGCAGGGGCGGGACAGCCCCAGCATTTT.